Following are 20 T cell receptor beta chains from one sample sequenced in a study of blood T cell repertoires in COVID-19. Repertoires were generated with immunoSEQ multiplex PCR, while TCRdb's copy carries only in-frame clones and drops some. The table records 35,000 or so clones, more than 75% of them present only once. Sequenced: peripheral blood. Receptors were obtained from a man between 65 and 85 years old with acute or convalescent COVID-19.

CDR3 region: CAWSRRDTFGETQYF. In DNA form, the CDR3 reads TGTGCCTGGAGCCGTCGGGACACCTTTGGAGAGACCCAGTACTTC. This chain uses TRBV30 with TRBJ2-5, with D perhaps TRBD1 (6 bases). CDR1 is GTSNPN, CDR2 SVGIG, per germline (reference sequence). V was shortened by 3 bases and J by 4 bases, with 18 bases between the two germline ends. The CDR3 runs 15 residues.

The chain employs TRBV5-4 and TRBJ2-1; TRBD2 matches 7 bases. V shed 4 bases, J shed 15 bases, and the junction held 13 bases outside the gene matches. Germline-derived CDR1 and CDR2 are SGHNT and YYREEE (reference sequence). The CDR3 is 13 amino acids. CDR3 amino acids: CASSVERAGAGFF. DNA for the CDR3: TGTGCCAGCAGCGTTGAGAGGGCGGGAGCGGGGTTCTTC.

This CDR3 reads CASSLEVGSPLHF. For the CDR3, the DNA is TGTGCCAGCAGTTTAGAGGTTGGTTCACCCCTCCACTTT. V usage is TRBV27 and J usage is TRBJ1-6; D not resolved. The V gene lost 2 bases and the J gene lost 9 bases, with 8 bases spanning the gap. CDR3 length equals 13 residues. Germline V lookup: CDR1 MNHEY, CDR2 SMNVEV (reference sequence).

In DNA, the CDR3 is TGTGCCAGCAGCTTAGTGAGGCAGGGGAACACCATATATTTT. Its translation is CASSLVRQGNTIYF. The chain links TRBV7-8 to TRBJ1-3; D may be TRBD1 (6 bases). CDR1 and CDR2 (germline): SGHVS, FQNEAQ. Deletions cut 1 base from V and 7 bases from J, with 11 bases between. The CDR3 runs to 14 residues.

V usage is TRBV2 and J usage is TRBJ1-4; no firm D call. With 6 bases removed from V and 2 bases from J, the gap between germline ends came to 10 bases. The CDR3 totals 14 residues. Per germline, CDR1 SNHLY and CDR2 FYNNEI. CDR3 in DNA: TGTGCCAGCAGGTTTACACCTACTAATGAAAAACTGTTTTTT. It specifies CASRFTPTNEKLFF. Together with reference TRBV2 and TRBJ1-4, the CDR3 gives the full variable domain: EPEVTQTPSHQVTQMGQEVILRCVPISNHLYFYWYRQILGQKVEFLVSFYNNEISEKSEIFDDQFSVERPDGSNFTLKIRSTKLEDSAMYFCASRFTPTNEKLFFGSGTQLSVL.

The gene calls are TRBV5-1 and TRBJ1-1, with D possibly TRBD1 on 5 matching bases. Germline V lookup: CDR1 SGHRS, CDR2 YFSETQ. V was pared by 4 bases and J by 2 bases, with 9 bases between. This CDR3 contains 13 residues. The CDR3 coding sequence is TGCGCCAGCAGCGGGGGGTTCAACACTGAAGCTTTCTTT. It specifies CASSGGFNTEAFF. Full variable domain (outside the CDR3, taken from reference TRBV5-1 and TRBJ1-1): KAGVTQTPRYLIKTRGQQVTLSCSPISGHRSVSWYQQTPGQGLQFLFEYFSETQRNKGNFPGRFSGRQFSNSRSEMNVSTLELGDSALYLCASSGGFNTEAFFGQGTRLTVV.

CDR3 nucleotide sequence: TGCAGCGTCTGGGGACAGACCACCGGGGAGCTGTTTTTT. Encoded protein: CSVWGQTTGELFF. This chain uses TRBV29-1 with TRBJ2-2; 7 bases match TRBD1. The length of the CDR3 is 13 residues. Trimming took 6 bases from V and 4 from J; bases not matched to a gene: 5. The germline V gene has CDR1 SQVTM and CDR2 ANQGSEA.

The gene calls are TRBV30 and TRBJ1-3; 9 bases map to TRBD1. The CDR3 runs 18 residues. CDR1 GTSNPN and CDR2 SVGIG come from the germline V gene (reference sequence). Unmatched junction bases numbered 18, after V lost 7 bases and J lost 2 bases. CDR3 DNA sequence: TGTGCCTCGATTAGGGAGACAGGGGGTTCTCCTGCTGGAAACACCATATATTTT. Translated: CASIRETGGSPAGNTIYF. The variable domain in full, completed from reference TRBV30 and TRBJ1-3, reads SQTIHQWPATLVQPVGSPLSLECTVEGTSNPNLYWYRQAAGRGLQLLFYSVGIGQISSEVPQNLSASRPQDRQFILSSKKLLLSDSGFYLCASIRETGGSPAGNTIYFGEGSWLTVV.

The chain couples TRBV6-5 to TRBJ1-2; no clear D. The CDR3 is 15 amino acids. The germline V gene encodes CDR1 MNHEY and CDR2 SVGAGI. V lost 3 bases, J lost 0 bases, and 11 bases lay in between. The CDR3 loop reads CASSYHTATNYGYTF. DNA of the CDR3: TGTGCCAGCAGTTATCACACAGCTACTAACTATGGCTACACCTTC.

The rearrangement uses TRBV10-3 and TRBJ1-1; TRBD1 matches at 8 bases. This CDR3 comprises 13 residues. Germline CDR1 and CDR2: ENHRY and SYGVKD. Germline trimming cut 10 bases from V and 0 bases from J; bases unmatched to any gene: 4. CDR3 residues: CATRGRMNTEAFF. The CDR3 nucleotides read TGTGCCACCAGGGGGCGGATGAACACTGAAGCTTTCTTT.

The chain combines TRBV5-1 with TRBJ2-3, with D perhaps matching TRBD2 (6 bases). Germline-derived CDR1 and CDR2 are SGHRS and YFSETQ. The CDR3 has 14 amino acids. V lost 4 bases, J lost 1 base, and 10 bases lay in between. The CDR3 sequence: CASSRDSRTDTQYF. Written as DNA, the CDR3 is TGCGCCAGCAGCCGGGACTCCCGCACAGATACGCAGTATTTT.

The chain carries TRBV4-2 and TRBJ2-2; TRBD2 agrees at 7 bases. The V gene end was trimmed by 0 bases and the J gene end by 6 bases; junction bases not matched to a gene: 10. Germline V gene sequence: CDR1 LGHNA, CDR2 YNFKEQ. The CDR3 covers 17 residues. The CDR3 protein is CASSQEPAGITPGELFF. The CDR3, as DNA: TGTGCCAGCAGCCAAGAACCAGCGGGAATAACCCCCGGGGAGCTGTTTTTT.

This clone showed up just a few times. The rearrangement links TRBV6-2 or TRBV6-3 to TRBJ1-1; D is perhaps TRBD1 (6 bases). This CDR3 contains 13 residues. Trimming stripped 2 bases from V and 9 bases from J, with 13 bases between. Per the germline V gene, CDR1 is MNHEY and CDR2 is SVGEGT. The CDR3 is CASSYNREGKAFF. CDR3 bases: TGTGCCAGCAGTTACAACAGGGAGGGCAAAGCTTTCTTT.

This clone was counted a single time. CDR3 in DNA: TGTGCCAGCAATCAGGACAGGGGGCGGAATCAGCCCCAGCATTTT. Translation: CASNQDRGRNQPQHF. The V gene is TRBV6-5, the J gene TRBJ1-5; 11 bases fit TRBD1. Germline V CDR1 and CDR2: MNHEY, SVGAGI. Unmatched junction bases numbered 6, after V lost 7 bases and J lost 4 bases. There are 15 residues in the CDR3.

The chain employs TRBV18 and TRBJ1-4; D gene ambiguous. Germline V CDR1 and CDR2: KGHSH, LQKENI. V gave up 6 bases and J gave up 4 bases, with 9 bases separating them. The CDR3 consists of 13 residues. In DNA form, the CDR3 reads TGTGCCAGCTCCGAAGACTTTAATGAAAAACTGTTTTTT. Protein: CASSEDFNEKLFF.

J is TRBJ1-2 and V is TRBV3-1 (or the pseudogene TRBV3-2), with D perhaps matching TRBD1 (6 bases). CDR1 and CDR2 (germline): LGHDT, YNNKEL (reference sequence). With 4 bases removed from V and 6 bases from J, the gap between germline ends came to 18 bases. CDR3 size: 15 residues. The CDR3 nucleotides read TGTGCCAGCAGCCCTTTAGGGGGGGCTCAGAATGGCTACACCTTC. Translated: CASSPLGGAQNGYTF.

The V call is TRBV6-2 or TRBV6-3, the J call TRBJ1-2; maybe TRBD1 (5 bases). Germline CDR1 is MNHEY and CDR2 is SVGEGT. V was clipped by 6 bases and J by 4 bases, with 12 bases between them. This CDR3 spans 13 amino acids. The chain's CDR3 is CASSARTSYGYTF. Written as DNA, the CDR3 is TGTGCCAGCAGCGCACGGACAAGCTATGGCTACACCTTC.

The genes are TRBV12-3 or TRBV12-4 and TRBJ1-5, with D perhaps TRBD1 (5 bases). Trimming pared 3 bases from V and 5 bases from J, leaving 8 bases between. The CDR3 extends over 13 amino acids. CDR3 in amino acids: CASSLVQDQPQHF. The CDR3 DNA reads as TGTGCCAGCAGTTTGGTACAGGATCAGCCCCAGCATTTT.

The chain is built from TRBV4-3 and TRBJ1-2; 10 nucleotides align to TRBD1. V was clipped by 0 bases and J by 3 bases; unmatched bases: 4. The CDR3 is made up of 16 amino acids. Germline CDR1 is LGHNA and CDR2 is YSLEER. As DNA, the CDR3 is TGCGCCAGCAGCCAAGATCCGACAGGGGGCGACTATGGCTACACCTTC. It encodes CASSQDPTGGDYGYTF.

This chain joins TRBV12-3 or TRBV12-4 and TRBJ1-2; D is perhaps TRBD1 (6 bases). The CDR3 totals 12 residues. With 5 bases removed from V and 7 bases from J, the gap between germline ends came to 11 bases. The CDR3 here is CASSQGISGYTF. For the CDR3, the DNA is TGTGCCAGCAGTCAGGGGATCTCTGGCTACACCTTC.